The 10 T cell receptor beta chains below all came from one sample that was sequenced in a study of long-term antiretroviral therapy in people with HIV. Samples were assayed with immunoSEQ v3.0 at survey level. Assay used: immunoSEQ multiplex PCR; TCRdb lists only in-frame clones, some missing. Of 15,000 to 20,000 clones listed, about 91% are singletons. Material: unsorted PBMCs, obtained 2.1 years after starting antiretroviral therapy. These receptors were collected from a man younger than 30 with HIV.

The chain recombines TRBV7-2 with TRBJ1-4; TRBD1 matches at 7 bases. This CDR3 spans 15 amino acids. Losses at the gene ends were 3 bases for V and 7 bases for J; bases not matched to a gene: 8. Per the germline V gene, CDR1 is SGHTA and CDR2 is FQGNSA. In DNA, the CDR3 is TGTGCCAGCAGCTTTAACAGGGGAGGAGGTGAAAAACTGTTTTTT. This codes for CASSFNRGGGEKLFF.

The chain combines TRBV5-1 with TRBJ2-7; possible D gene TRBD1, 6 bases. V lost 1 base and J 7 bases, leaving 18 bases between the germline ends. CDR3 length equals 15 residues. Germline V gene data show CDR1 as SGHRS and CDR2 as YFSETQ. CDR3 DNA: TGCGCCAGCAGCTTGCGCCCAGGGGAGATGCGGGAGCAGTACTTC. Translated: CASSLRPGEMREQYF.

This clone has a handful of counts. The V call is TRBV10-3, the J call TRBJ2-7; 8 positions agree with TRBD1. The V gene's germline CDR1 is ENHRY and CDR2 SYGVKD. The ends lost 5 bases at V and 6 bases at J; junction bases unmatched: 9. This CDR3 comprises 14 residues. CDR3 nucleotides: TGTGCCATCAGTCAGGACAGGGTATCTAGCGAGCAGTACTTC. It codes for CAISQDRVSSEQYF.

The CDR3 sequence is CASQGGWNTEAFF. CDR3 coding DNA: TGTGCCAGTCAGGGTGGCTGGAACACTGAAGCTTTCTTT. The chain is built from TRBV19 and TRBJ1-1; TRBD1 is a possible D gene (5 bases). V lost 8 bases and J lost 1, with 11 bases in between. CDR1 is LNHDA, CDR2 SQIVND, per germline (reference sequence). CDR3 size: 13 residues. Looking up the rest from reference TRBV19 and TRBJ1-1 gives the full variable domain: DGGITQSPKYLFRKEGQNVTLSCEQNLNHDAMYWYRQDPGQGLRLIYYSQIVNDFQKGDIAEGYSVSREKKESFPLTVTSAQKNPTAFYLCASQGGWNTEAFFGQGTRLTVV.

J is TRBJ2-7 and V is TRBV10-3; 9 bases agree with TRBD2. Germline V lookup: CDR1 ENHRY, CDR2 SYGVKD. The CDR3 runs 13 residues. After removal of 4 bases from V and 6 bases from J, the junction contained 4 bases not matched to a gene. The CDR3 coding sequence is TGTGCCATCAGTGGGGGACTAGCTCTCGAGCAGTACTTC. Translated: CAISGGLALEQYF.

The V call is TRBV6-5, the J call TRBJ1-5; the match to TRBD1 covers 8 bases. Looked up from germline, CDR1 is MNHEY and CDR2 is SVGAGI. This CDR3 has 13 residues. V was pared by 10 bases and J by 3 bases, with 5 bases of the junction left unmatched. CDR3 bases: TGTGCCACCGCAGGGGGCATCAATCAGCCCCAGCATTTT. Protein product: CATAGGINQPQHF.

The J gene is TRBJ1-1, the V gene TRBV27; D is ambiguous. The germline V gene encodes CDR1 MNHEY and CDR2 SMNVEV (reference sequence). CDR3 size: 14 residues. V lost 6 bases and J lost 0, with 11 bases in between. CDR3 residues: CASSPRSLNTEAFF. CDR3 DNA: TGTGCCAGCAGCCCTAGATCCCTGAACACTGAAGCTTTCTTT.

The chain combines TRBV9 with TRBJ1-1, with TRBD1 as a possible D gene (5 bases). V lost 0 bases to trimming and J lost 5 bases, with 11 bases between them. This CDR3 has 14 amino acids. In germline, CDR1 is SGDLS, CDR2 YYNGEE. CDR3 residues: CASSVGIGETEAFF. The CDR3 DNA follows: TGTGCCAGCAGCGTAGGAATAGGGGAAACTGAAGCTTTCTTT. The variable domain in full, completed from reference TRBV9 and TRBJ1-1, reads DSGVTQTPKHLITATGQRVTLRCSPRSGDLSVYWYQQSLDQGLQFLIQYYNGEERAKGNILERFSAQQFPDLHSELNLSSLELGDSALYFCASSVGIGETEAFFGQGTRLTVV.

J is TRBJ2-7 and V is TRBV15; the D is unclear. V was shortened by 5 bases and J by 6 bases, with 20 bases between the two germline ends. Germline loops: CDR1 LNHNV, CDR2 YYDKDF (reference sequence). The length of the CDR3 is 15 residues. CDR3 sequence: CATSLSSLTGSEQYF. CDR3 nucleotides: TGTGCCACCAGCCTCTCTAGTCTAACCGGCTCCGAGCAGTACTTC.

This clone has just one count. The chain recombines TRBV27 with TRBJ2-1, with 7 bases identical to TRBD2. The V gene's germline CDR1 is MNHEY and CDR2 SMNVEV (reference sequence). There are 15 residues in the CDR3. J lost 2 bases, V lost 2 bases, and 3 bases had no gene match. Here the CDR3 reads CASSLGLAAYNEQFF. The CDR3 nucleotides read TGTGCCAGCAGTTTAGGGCTAGCGGCCTACAATGAGCAGTTCTTC.